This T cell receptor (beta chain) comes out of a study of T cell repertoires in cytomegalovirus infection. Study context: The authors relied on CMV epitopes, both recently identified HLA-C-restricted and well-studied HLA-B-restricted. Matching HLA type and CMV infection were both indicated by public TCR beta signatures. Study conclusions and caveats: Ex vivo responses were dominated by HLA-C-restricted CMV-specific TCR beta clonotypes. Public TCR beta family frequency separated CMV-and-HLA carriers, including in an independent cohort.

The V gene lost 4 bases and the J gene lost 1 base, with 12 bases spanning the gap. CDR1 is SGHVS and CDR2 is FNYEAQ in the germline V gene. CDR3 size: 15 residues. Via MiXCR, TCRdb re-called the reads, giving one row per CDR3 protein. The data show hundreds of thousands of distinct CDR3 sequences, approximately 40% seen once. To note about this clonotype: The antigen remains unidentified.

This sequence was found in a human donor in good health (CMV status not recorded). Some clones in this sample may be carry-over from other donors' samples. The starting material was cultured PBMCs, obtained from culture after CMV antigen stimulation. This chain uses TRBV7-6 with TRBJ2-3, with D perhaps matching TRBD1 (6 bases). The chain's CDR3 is CASSSTGHRTDTQYF. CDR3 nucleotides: TGTGCCAGCAGCTCGACAGGCCATCGCACAGATACGCAGTATTTT.